These T cell receptor beta chains were read from a single sample in a study of blood T cell repertoires in COVID-19. The table came from immunoSEQ multiplex PCR; TCRdb's copy has only in-frame clones and leaves some out. The table lists around 60,000 clones, around 81% of them singletons. Source material: peripheral blood. These receptors were taken from a woman of 80 years or more with active or convalescent COVID-19. Both conserved end residues are trimmed from each CDR3. The order of the fields is V gene, J gene, CDR3 protein.

v_gene: TRBV16; j_gene: TRBJ1-2; CDR3aa: ASSQFSQGYYGYT
v_gene: TRBV28; j_gene: TRBJ1-2; CDR3aa: ASSTQGGLSWYT
v_gene: TRBV5-4; j_gene: TRBJ1-3; CDR3aa: ASSLRLNVDTLSEGNTIY
v_gene: TRBV29-1; j_gene: TRBJ1-3; CDR3aa: SVRPSSGNTIY
v_gene: TRBV21-1; j_gene: TRBJ1-1; CDR3aa: ASSPNGRDSLNTEAF
v_gene: TRBV7-2; j_gene: TRBJ1-5; CDR3aa: ASSSTGVNQPQH
v_gene: TRBV15; j_gene: TRBJ1-5; CDR3aa: ATSSNQVSYSNQPQH
v_gene: TRBV11-2; j_gene: TRBJ2-7; CDR3aa: ASSLGPQGYEQY
v_gene: TRBV6-5; j_gene: TRBJ2-7; CDR3aa: ASTWGGYEQY
v_gene: TRBV14; j_gene: TRBJ2-5; CDR3aa: ASSQLSREETQY
v_gene: TRBV7-8; j_gene: TRBJ2-3; CDR3aa: ASSFQGADTQY
v_gene: TRBV6-5; j_gene: TRBJ2-1; CDR3aa: ASSKTGVNEQF
v_gene: TRBV9; j_gene: TRBJ2-2; CDR3aa: ASSVEASGESLTGELF
v_gene: TRBV13; j_gene: TRBJ1-1; CDR3aa: ASSLGDRVNTEAF
v_gene: TRBV15; j_gene: TRBJ1-6; CDR3aa: ATSRDLNSPLH
v_gene: TRBV7-2; j_gene: TRBJ2-7; CDR3aa: ASSLGLRAGASYEQY
v_gene: TRBV6-5; j_gene: TRBJ2-3; CDR3aa: ASTPTGGAADTQY
v_gene: TRBV7-2; j_gene: TRBJ2-7; CDR3aa: ASSIRGQGIINEQY
v_gene: TRBV6-2/TRBV6-3; j_gene: TRBJ2-7; CDR3aa: ASSNRDRGNEQY
v_gene: TRBV6-5; j_gene: TRBJ2-1; CDR3aa: ASSDHPGGRV
v_gene: TRBV19; j_gene: TRBJ1-6; CDR3aa: ASSIGDRVNSPLH
v_gene: TRBV7-2; j_gene: TRBJ2-4; CDR3aa: ASSLEGAVAKNIQY
v_gene: TRBV19; j_gene: TRBJ2-3; CDR3aa: ASSWGLVHADTQY
v_gene: TRBV25-1; j_gene: TRBJ1-5; CDR3aa: ASITNRGSKDQPQH
v_gene: TRBV6-5; j_gene: TRBJ2-3; CDR3aa: ASSYSELVGTDTQY
v_gene: TRBV28; j_gene: TRBJ2-1; CDR3aa: ASSLSQGNEQF
v_gene: TRBV18; j_gene: TRBJ2-1; CDR3aa: ASSRYGYNEQF
v_gene: TRBV28; j_gene: TRBJ1-2; CDR3aa: ASSLWQGANGYT
v_gene: TRBV6-4; j_gene: TRBJ1-1; CDR3aa: ASSREGGGTEAF
v_gene: TRBV15; j_gene: TRBJ1-6; CDR3aa: ATSRALGRVGFNSPLH
v_gene: TRBV6-5; j_gene: TRBJ2-7; CDR3aa: ASLLGTFPYEQY
v_gene: TRBV6-2/TRBV6-3; j_gene: TRBJ1-6; CDR3aa: ASSSRDRGNSPLH
v_gene: TRBV28; j_gene: TRBJ1-2; CDR3aa: ASSFLQGAFGYT
v_gene: TRBV21-1; j_gene: TRBJ1-6; CDR3aa: ASSKALGQDSPLH
v_gene: TRBV6-5; j_gene: TRBJ2-3; CDR3aa: ASSYSGETDTQY
v_gene: TRBV5-6; j_gene: TRBJ2-2; CDR3aa: ASSLALNTGELF
v_gene: TRBV27; j_gene: TRBJ2-7; CDR3aa: ASSRTSARYEQY
v_gene: TRBV5-1; j_gene: TRBJ2-1; CDR3aa: ASSLASGTGYNEQF
v_gene: TRBV7-3; j_gene: TRBJ2-3; CDR3aa: ASKDSTTDTQY
v_gene: TRBV7-2; j_gene: TRBJ1-4; CDR3aa: ASSSLSWGANEKLF
v_gene: TRBV7-9; j_gene: TRBJ2-5; CDR3aa: GWRQGEETQY
v_gene: TRBV6-4; j_gene: TRBJ1-2; CDR3aa: ASSEQGGGGYT
v_gene: TRBV19; j_gene: TRBJ1-2; CDR3aa: ASSIADRGRFGYT
v_gene: TRBV6-5; j_gene: TRBJ1-4; CDR3aa: ASSYRGRGLNEKLF